This T cell receptor (beta chain) was recovered during a study of human T cells and chemical hapten exposure. TCRdb redid the calling of the RACE reads with MiXCR, one entry per CDR3 protein. The data contain around 100,000 distinct CDR3 sequences, 10% to 12% of them singletons. This clonotype was seen only a few times. The germline gives CDR1 SGHRS, CDR2 YFSETQ. The length of the CDR3 is 14 residues. Trimming took off 2 bases at V and 11 bases at J, with 19 bases between the two ends. Time point indicated: patch test 2, 6 weeks after DPC sensitization. Treatment denoted: therapeutic diphenylcyclopropenone sensitization with weekly scalp DPC.

The chain recombines TRBV5-1 with TRBJ1-2; D is ambiguous. The sequence came from a woman in her thirties or forties with alopecia areata. Some clones in this sample may be carry-over from other donors' samples. The sequencing used whole blood, collected in connection with sensitization to the hapten diphenylcyclopropenone (DPC). CDR3 sequence reads: CASSLTLRTEIYTF. In nucleotides, the CDR3 is TGCGCCAGCAGCTTAACCTTAAGGACGGAAATATACACCTTC.